Sequencing of this T cell receptor beta chain was carried out in a study of T cells after yellow fever vaccination. This clonotype was detected ten times or more. TCRdb called the 5' RACE reads again in MiXCR, with one record for every CDR3 protein. The data contain more than 110,000 distinct CDR3 sequences, 6.6% of them singletons. This CDR3 contains 17 residues. V dropped 0 bases and J dropped 6; count of bases not matched to a gene: 17. CDR1 is SQVTM, CDR2 ANQGSEA, per germline. The chain has TRBV29-1 and TRBJ2-7; 7 nucleotides match TRBD1. Specimen: CD4+ T cells sorted from PBMCs, collected 10 days after the yellow fever booster vaccination. The sequence was collected from a man aged 30 to 39 who received the YFV17D yellow fever vaccine. CDR3 sequence (DNA): TGCAGCGTTGAAGAAAGGCAAAGGGGGTCAGGGGGAGTCGAGCAGTACTTC. Protein: CSVEERQRGSGGVEQYF.